This T cell receptor (beta chain) was found in a study of T cell repertoires in cytomegalovirus infection. Across the study: CMV infection plus the matching HLA type was flagged by public TCR beta signatures.

This clonotype came up many times. As yet, its antigen is unknown. V lost 4 bases and J lost 4; bases outside the gene matches: 4. The CDR3 is 14 residues long. Germline CDR1 SGHDT, CDR2 YYEEEE. TCRdb fed the reads into MiXCR, producing one record per CDR3 protein. The sample lists 100,000 or so distinct CDR3 sequences, roughly 40% occurring once. The V gene is TRBV5-6, the J gene TRBJ2-7; TRBD1 matches 11 bases. This clonotype originated in a human donor in good health (CMV status not recorded). Some clones in this sample may be carry-over from other donors' samples. Here the sequenced sample was CD8+ T cells from cultured PBMCs, taken from culture after CMV antigen stimulation. Written as DNA, the CDR3 is TGTGCCAGCAGCGCGGACAGGGGGCTATACGAGCAGTACTTC. Translated, it gives CASSADRGLYEQYF. Based on the CDR3 plus reference TRBV5-6 and TRBJ2-7, the full variable domain is DAGVTQSPTHLIKTRGQQVTLRCSPKSGHDTVSWYQQALGQGPQFIFQYYEEEERQRGNFPDRFSGHQFPNYSSELNVNALLLGDSALYLCASSADRGLYEQYFGPGTRLTVT.